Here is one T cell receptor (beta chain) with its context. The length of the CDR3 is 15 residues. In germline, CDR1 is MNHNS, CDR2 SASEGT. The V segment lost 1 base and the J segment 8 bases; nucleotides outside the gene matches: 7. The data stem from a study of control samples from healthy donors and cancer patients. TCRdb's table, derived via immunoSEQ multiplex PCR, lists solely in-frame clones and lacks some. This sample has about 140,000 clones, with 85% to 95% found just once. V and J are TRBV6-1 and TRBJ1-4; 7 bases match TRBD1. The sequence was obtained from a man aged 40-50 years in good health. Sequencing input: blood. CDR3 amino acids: CASSEGTGLREKLFF. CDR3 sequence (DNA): TGTGCCAGCAGTGAAGGGACAGGTTTAAGGGAAAAACTGTTTTTT.